This T cell receptor (beta chain) was captured by sequencing in a study of shared T cell receptors in the human thymus. Trimming stripped 7 bases from V and 5 bases from J, with 21 bases between. The germline V gene encodes CDR1 LNHDA and CDR2 SQIVND (reference sequence). This CDR3 has 16 amino acids. Sequencing was performed with immunoSEQ multiplex PCR; in TCRdb, only in-frame clones are kept and a portion is missing. The table has 500,000 to 750,000 clones, 88% seen once. The same specimen was also included in a second study, on human thymus T cells. That investigation notes: Resections obtained during corrective heart surgery supplied the thymus tissue. There appeared to be biased usage of V and J genes in thymic and blood repertoires. Unrelated people showed highly overlapping thymic repertoires, related research reported.

Sequenced material: thymocytes. The source is a boy under two years old with a congenital heart defect. The chain recombines TRBV19 with TRBJ1-5, with unresolved D. Written as DNA, the CDR3 is TGTGCCAGTATACCTTCTCACGATACCGGGGATCAGCCCCAGCATTTT. It specifies CASIPSHDTGDQPQHF.